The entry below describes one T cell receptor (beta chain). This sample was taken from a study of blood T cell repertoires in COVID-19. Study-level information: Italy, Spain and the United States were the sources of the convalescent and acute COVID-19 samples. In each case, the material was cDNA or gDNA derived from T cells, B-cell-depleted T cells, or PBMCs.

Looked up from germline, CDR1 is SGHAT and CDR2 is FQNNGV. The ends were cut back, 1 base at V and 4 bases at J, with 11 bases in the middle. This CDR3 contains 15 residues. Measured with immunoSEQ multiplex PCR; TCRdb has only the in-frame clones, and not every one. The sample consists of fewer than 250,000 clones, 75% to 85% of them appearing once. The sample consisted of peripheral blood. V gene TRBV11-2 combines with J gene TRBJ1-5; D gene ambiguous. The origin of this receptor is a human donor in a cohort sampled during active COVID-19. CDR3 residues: CASSLGVGVNQPQHF. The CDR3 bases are TGTGCCAGCAGCTTAGGTGTCGGGGTTAATCAGCCCCAGCATTTT.